The 8 T cell receptor beta chains below were found in one sample sequenced in a study of cytomegalovirus exposure and HLA in healthy donors. The PCR had 60 Vbeta and 13 Jbeta primers. Profiling relied on immunoSEQ multiplex PCR, and the TCRdb table lists in-frame clones only, not all of them. This sample's table reports tens of thousands of clones. The sample comprised PBMCs. These receptors were obtained from a man between 40 and 49 years old in good health and CMV-seronegative.

This chain links TRBV5-1 with TRBJ2-7, with 7 bases fitting TRBD2. The V and J ends lost 3 bases and 6 bases, in that order; junction bases with no gene match: 9. The CDR3 loop spans 14 amino acids. Germline CDR1 SGHRS, CDR2 YFSETQ. The CDR3 loop reads CASSSFAGESEQYF. In DNA form, the CDR3 reads TGCGCCAGCAGCTCTTTTGCGGGGGAAAGCGAGCAGTACTTC. The full variable domain, with the rest looked up from reference TRBV5-1 and TRBJ2-7, is KAGVTQTPRYLIKTRGQQVTLSCSPISGHRSVSWYQQTPGQGLQFLFEYFSETQRNKGNFPGRFSGRQFSNSRSEMNVSTLELGDSALYLCASSSFAGESEQYFGPGTRLTVT.

V usage is TRBV7-2 and J usage is TRBJ2-1; 8 nucleotides line up with TRBD1. The CDR3 is made up of 13 amino acids. The J segment lost 12 bases and the V segment lost 5 bases, leaving 9 bases of the junction unmatched. The germline V gene has CDR1 SGHTA and CDR2 FQGNSA. The CDR3 loop is CASSDPGQAVQFF. CDR3 DNA: TGTGCCAGCAGCGATCCGGGACAGGCAGTGCAGTTCTTC.

The chain is built from TRBV5-1 and TRBJ2-1, with 8 bases that match TRBD1. V lost 5 bases and J lost 5; bases outside the gene matches: 3. The germline V gene encodes CDR1 SGHRS and CDR2 YFSETQ. The CDR3 is 13 amino acids. The CDR3 DNA reads TGCGCCAGCAGGAAGGACAGGGACAATGAGCAGTTCTTC. As protein: CASRKDRDNEQFF.

To note about this clone: The junction does not match germline at one end; this may be a read error. The chain combines TRBV7-9 with TRBJ2-5, with 8 bases that match TRBD2. This CDR3 is 16 amino acids long. The germline CDR1 and CDR2 sequences are SEHNR and FQNEAQ (reference sequence). The CDR3 DNA is TGTGCCGGCAGCCCTACGTCAGCGGGGGAAGTTGAGACCCAGTACTTC. It encodes CAGSPTSAGEVETQYF.

The chain employs TRBV6-1 and TRBJ1-2, with 11 bases matching TRBD1. J lost 7 bases, V lost 5 bases, and 6 bases had no gene match. Germline-derived CDR1 and CDR2 are MNHNS and SASEGT. The CDR3 extends over 14 amino acids. The CDR3 DNA is TGTGCCAGCAGTCACGGACAGGGGGCGCTTGGCTACACCTTC. Protein product: CASSHGQGALGYTF.

The chain employs TRBV7-9 and TRBJ1-2; the match to TRBD1 covers 8 bases. CDR3 length: 19 residues. Germline V gives CDR1 SEHNR, CDR2 FQNEAQ (reference sequence). J gave up 2 bases and V 3 bases, and 17 bases lay outside the gene matches. The CDR3 loop reads CASSFSRGRLRTENYGYTF. The CDR3 DNA follows: TGTGCCAGCAGCTTCTCCAGGGGGCGCTTAAGGACGGAAAACTATGGCTACACCTTC.

CDR3 DNA sequence: TGTGCCAGCAGGAGGACCGGGGAGCTGTTTTTT. Its translation: CASRRTGELFF. This sequence joins TRBV6-5 and TRBJ2-2; unclear D gene. The CDR3 contains 11 residues. Trimming cost V 6 bases and J 5 bases, with 4 bases left between them. Germline V lookup: CDR1 MNHEY, CDR2 SVGAGI.

With respect to this clone: The same CDR3 is also encoded by other DNA sequences in this sample. The chain combines TRBV4-2 with TRBJ1-6; 7 bases map to TRBD1. The CDR3 spans 16 residues. The germline V gene has CDR1 LGHNA and CDR2 YNFKEQ. V dropped 0 bases and J dropped 7; count of bases not matched to a gene: 6. The CDR3 sequence: CASSQDPTGVNSPLHF. The CDR3 nucleotides read TGTGCCAGCAGCCAAGACCCCACAGGGGTAAATTCACCCCTCCACTTT.